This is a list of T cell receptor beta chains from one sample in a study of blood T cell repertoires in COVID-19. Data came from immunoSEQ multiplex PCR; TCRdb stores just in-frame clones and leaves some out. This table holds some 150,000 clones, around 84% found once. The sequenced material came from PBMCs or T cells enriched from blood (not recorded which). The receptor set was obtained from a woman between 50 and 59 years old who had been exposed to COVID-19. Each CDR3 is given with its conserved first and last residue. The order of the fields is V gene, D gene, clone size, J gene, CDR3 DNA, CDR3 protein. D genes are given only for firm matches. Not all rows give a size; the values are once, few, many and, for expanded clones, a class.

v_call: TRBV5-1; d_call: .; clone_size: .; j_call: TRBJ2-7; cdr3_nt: TGCGCCAGCAGCCTCGGTCAGGGCCGCGAGCAGTACTTC; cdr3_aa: CASSLGQGREQYF
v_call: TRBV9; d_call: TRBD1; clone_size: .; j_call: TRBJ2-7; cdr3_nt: TGTGCCAGCAGCGGCGGACAGGCTTACTACGAGCAGTACTTC; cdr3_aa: CASSGGQAYYEQYF
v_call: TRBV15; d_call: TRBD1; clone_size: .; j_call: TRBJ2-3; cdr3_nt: TGTGCCACCAGCCCGGGTGGCAGGGGGCGAGATACGCAGTATTTT; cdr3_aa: CATSPGGRGRDTQYF
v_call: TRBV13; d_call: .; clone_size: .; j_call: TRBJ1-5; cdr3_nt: TGTGCCAGCAGCTTAGGGGCAAGTAATCAGCCCCAGCATTTT; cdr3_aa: CASSLGASNQPQHF
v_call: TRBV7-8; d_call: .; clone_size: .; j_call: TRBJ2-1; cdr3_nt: TGTGCCAGCAGCTTAAAGAGGACACCGACGAACAATGAGCAGTTCTTC; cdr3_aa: CASSLKRTPTNNEQFF
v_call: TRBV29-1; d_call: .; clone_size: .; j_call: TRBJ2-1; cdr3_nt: TGCAGCGTTGAAGATGTACTAGGACAGTTCTTC; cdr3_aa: CSVEDVLGQFF
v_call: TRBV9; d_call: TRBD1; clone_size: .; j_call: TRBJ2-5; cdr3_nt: TGTGCCAGCAGCGTAGCAAGGGGGCCACAAGAGACCCAGTACTTC; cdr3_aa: CASSVARGPQETQYF
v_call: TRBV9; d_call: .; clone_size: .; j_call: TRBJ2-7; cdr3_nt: TGTGCCAGCAGCGCACCCTCGGGATATGTGCAGTACTTC; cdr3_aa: CASSAPSGYVQYF
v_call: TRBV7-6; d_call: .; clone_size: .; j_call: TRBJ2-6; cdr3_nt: TGTGCCAGCAGTGGTCTAGCTGGGGCCAACGTCCTGACTTTC; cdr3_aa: CASSGLAGANVLTF
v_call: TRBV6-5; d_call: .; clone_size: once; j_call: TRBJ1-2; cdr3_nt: TGTGCCAGCTCCCAGGGGACCAACTATGGCTACACCTTC; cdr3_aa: CASSQGTNYGYTF
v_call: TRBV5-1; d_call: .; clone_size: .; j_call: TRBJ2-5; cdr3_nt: TGCGCCAGCAGCTTGGAGACACCCAAAGAGACCCAGTACTTC; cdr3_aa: CASSLETPKETQYF
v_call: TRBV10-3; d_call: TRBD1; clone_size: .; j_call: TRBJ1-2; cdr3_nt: TGTGCCATCAGCGTTGACAGGGGTTATGGCTACACCTTC; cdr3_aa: CAISVDRGYGYTF
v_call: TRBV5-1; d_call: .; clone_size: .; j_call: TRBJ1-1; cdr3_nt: TGCGCCAGCAGCCTTTGGGCAGCTAACACTGAAGCTTTCTTT; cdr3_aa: CASSLWAANTEAFF
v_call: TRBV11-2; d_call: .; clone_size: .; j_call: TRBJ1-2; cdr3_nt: TGTGCCAGCAGCTTAGCAGGGGCGACGAACTATGGCTACACCTTC; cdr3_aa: CASSLAGATNYGYTF
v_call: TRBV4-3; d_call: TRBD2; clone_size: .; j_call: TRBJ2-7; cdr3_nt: TGCGCCAGCAGCCAAGATCCAGCGGGGGAAACCTACGAGCAGTACTTC; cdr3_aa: CASSQDPAGETYEQYF
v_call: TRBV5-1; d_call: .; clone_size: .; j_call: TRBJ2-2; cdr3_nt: TGCGCCAGCAGCTCAACCGGGGTGAACACCGGGGAGCTGTTTTTT; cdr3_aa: CASSSTGVNTGELFF
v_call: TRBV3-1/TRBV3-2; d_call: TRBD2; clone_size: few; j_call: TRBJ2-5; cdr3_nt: TGTGCCAGCAGCCAAGGGGGCGGACCGGGGGGTGAGACCCAGTACTTC; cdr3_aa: CASSQGGGPGGETQYF
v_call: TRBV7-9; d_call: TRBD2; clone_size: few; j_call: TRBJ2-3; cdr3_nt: TGTGCCAGCAGCCCTAGCGGGAGTACAGATACGCAGTATTTT; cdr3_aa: CASSPSGSTDTQYF
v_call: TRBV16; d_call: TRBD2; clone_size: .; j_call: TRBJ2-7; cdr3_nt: TGTGCCAGCAGCCAATGGGGTGGCGGGAGCCCCTACGAGCAGTACTTC; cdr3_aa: CASSQWGGGSPYEQYF
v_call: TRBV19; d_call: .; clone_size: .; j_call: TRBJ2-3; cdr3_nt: TGTGCCAGTAGTATAGATGGAGGAGATACGCAGTATTTT; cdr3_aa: CASSIDGGDTQYF
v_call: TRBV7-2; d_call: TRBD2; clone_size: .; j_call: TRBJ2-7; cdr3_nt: TGTGCCAGCAGCTTGGGCATAGCGGGGGGGGCCAGGTCCTACGAGCAGTACTTC; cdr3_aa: CASSLGIAGGARSYEQYF
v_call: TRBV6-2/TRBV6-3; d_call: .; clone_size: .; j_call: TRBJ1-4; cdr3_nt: TGTGCCAGCAGTCCAGGGGCGGATAATGAAAAACTGTTTTTT; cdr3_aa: CASSPGADNEKLFF
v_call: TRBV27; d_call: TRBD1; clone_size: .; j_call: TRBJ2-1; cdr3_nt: TGTGCCAGCAGTGTACAGGGGGCGCTTGGCAATGAGCAGTTCTTC; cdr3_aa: CASSVQGALGNEQFF
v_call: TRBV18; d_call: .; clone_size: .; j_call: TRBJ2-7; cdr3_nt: TGTGCCAGCTCTCAGGGGATATCAGCCTACGAGCAGTACTTC; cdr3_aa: CASSQGISAYEQYF
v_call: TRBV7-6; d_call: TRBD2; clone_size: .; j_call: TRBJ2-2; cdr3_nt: TGTGCCAGCAGCTCCTCTAGCGGACTGAACACCGGGGAGCTGTTTTTT; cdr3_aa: CASSSSSGLNTGELFF
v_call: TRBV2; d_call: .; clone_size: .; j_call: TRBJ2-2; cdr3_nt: TGTGCCGGCAACCCCATGCAGAGGGTGACCGGGGAGCTGTTTTTT; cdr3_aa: CAGNPMQRVTGELFF
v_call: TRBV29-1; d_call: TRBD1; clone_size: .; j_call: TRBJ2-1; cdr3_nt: TGCAGCGTTTCGCCCGGGACAGATGAGCAGTTCTTC; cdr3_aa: CSVSPGTDEQFF
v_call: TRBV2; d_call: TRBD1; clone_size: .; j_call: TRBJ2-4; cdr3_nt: TGTGCCAGCAGTGTGTCAGGGGGCGCGATAAACATTCAGTACTTC; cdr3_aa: CASSVSGGAINIQYF
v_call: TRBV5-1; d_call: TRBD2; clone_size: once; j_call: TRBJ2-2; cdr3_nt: TGCGCCAGCAGCCCAGGACTAGCGGGAGTCGGAACCGGGGAGCTGTTTTTT; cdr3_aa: CASSPGLAGVGTGELFF
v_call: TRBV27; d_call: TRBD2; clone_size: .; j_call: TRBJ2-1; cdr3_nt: TGTGCCAGCAGTTATTATAGGACTAGCGGACTCACATATGAGCAGTTCTTC; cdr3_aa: CASSYYRTSGLTYEQFF
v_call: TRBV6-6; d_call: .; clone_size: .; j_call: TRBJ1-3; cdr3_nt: TGTGCCAGCAGGCCACAGGAGACTGGAAACACCATATATTTT; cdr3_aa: CASRPQETGNTIYF
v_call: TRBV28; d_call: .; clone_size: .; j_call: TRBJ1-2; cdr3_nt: TGTGCCAGCAGCCACCCCCGGGGCAGGGGCTTATATGGCTACACCTTC; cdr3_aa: CASSHPRGRGLYGYTF
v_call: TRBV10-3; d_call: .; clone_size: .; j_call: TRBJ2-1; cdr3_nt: TGTGCCATCCTTGACACACTTTTAGATTACAATGAGCAGTTCTTC; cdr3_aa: CAILDTLLDYNEQFF
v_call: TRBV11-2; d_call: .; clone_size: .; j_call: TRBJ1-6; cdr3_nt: TGTGCCAGCAGCTTTGGGAGGGGTAATTCACCCCTCCACTTT; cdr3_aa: CASSFGRGNSPLHF
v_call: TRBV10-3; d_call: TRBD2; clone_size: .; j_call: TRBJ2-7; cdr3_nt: TGTGCCACCCGAGGGCTAGCGGGACACGAGCAGTACTTC; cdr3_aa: CATRGLAGHEQYF
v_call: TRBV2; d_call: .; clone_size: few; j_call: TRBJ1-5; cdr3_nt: TGTGCCAGCAGTAATGGGGGGAGGAACAATCAGCCCCAGCATTTT; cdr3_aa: CASSNGGRNNQPQHF
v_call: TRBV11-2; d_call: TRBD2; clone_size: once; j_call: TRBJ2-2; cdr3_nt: TGTGCCAGCAGCTTAGAGCCGGCGACTAGCGCGAACACCGGGGAGCTGTTTTTT; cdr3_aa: CASSLEPATSANTGELFF
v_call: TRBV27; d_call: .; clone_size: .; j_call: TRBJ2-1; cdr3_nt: TGTGCCAGCAGTTCAACTCCCTCCTACAATGAGCAGTTCTTC; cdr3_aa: CASSSTPSYNEQFF
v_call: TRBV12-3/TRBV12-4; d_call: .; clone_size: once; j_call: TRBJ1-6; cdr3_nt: TGTGCCAGTGGCCCAGGCCCCGCAGGGATCCTCCACTTT; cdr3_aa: CASGPGPAGILHF
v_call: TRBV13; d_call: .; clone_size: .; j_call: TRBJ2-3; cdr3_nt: TGTGCCAGCAGCCCGACTATAGATACGCAGTATTTT; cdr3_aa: CASSPTIDTQYF
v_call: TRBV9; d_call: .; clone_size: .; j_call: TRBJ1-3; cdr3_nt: TGTGCCAGCAGCGTGGGGGGGCTCACTGGAAACACCATATATTTT; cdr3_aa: CASSVGGLTGNTIYF
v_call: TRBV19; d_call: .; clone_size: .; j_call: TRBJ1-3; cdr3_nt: TGTGCCAGTAGTATCAGGTCAGCCTCTGGAAACACCATATATTTT; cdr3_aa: CASSIRSASGNTIYF